Presented here are 30 T cell receptor beta chains from one specimen sequenced in a study of molecular identifiers for immune sequencing clone quantification. TCRdb re-derived calls from the PCR reads in MiXCR, one entry per CDR3 protein. The repertoire has 80,000 to 130,000 distinct CDR3 sequences, roughly 34% of them found once; the top ten carry 4% to 4.5%. Input material: naive CD8+ T cells from blood, with Jurkat cell RNA spiked in. Subset indicated: FACS-sorted CD8+CD4-CCR7+CD45RA+ naive T cells. These receptors all stem from a human donor in good health. Some libraries in this study had Jurkat cell RNA spiked in.

This clonotype occurred once. The chain links TRBV28 to TRBJ2-3; D ambiguous. Germline CDR1 is MDHEN and CDR2 is SYDVKM. V dropped 5 bases and J dropped 6 bases, with 15 bases sitting between them. This CDR3 region has 14 residues. The CDR3 protein is CASSPVSAPDTQYF. In DNA form, the CDR3 reads TGTGCCAGCAGTCCCGTAAGCGCACCGGATACGCAGTATTTT.

As concerns this clonotype: Lacking the conserved final phenylalanine or tryptophan, this CDR3 likely reflects a read error. J is TRBJ1-3 and V is TRBV4-3; 7 positions match TRBD1. This CDR3 is built from 17 residues. Germline V gene lookup returns CDR1 LGHNA and CDR2 YSLEER. V was clipped by 1 base and J by 4 bases; unmatched bases: 10. Here the CDR3 reads CASSQGPMEGAGNTIYI. As DNA, the CDR3 is TGCGCCAGCAGCCAAGGTCCAATGGAGGGGGCAGGAAACACCATATATATT.

This clonotype was counted ten times or more. The V call is TRBV13, the J call TRBJ2-2; the match to TRBD1 covers 8 bases. The V and J ends lost 2 bases and 3 bases, in that order; junction bases with no gene match: 2. Germline values: CDR1 PRHDT, CDR2 FYEKMQ (reference sequence). This CDR3 comprises 15 residues. CDR3 sequence: CASSLTGGYTGELFF. In DNA form, the CDR3 reads TGTGCCAGCAGCTTAACAGGGGGATACACCGGGGAGCTGTTTTTT.

To note about this clonotype: With a much larger clone just one base away, this may be a read error. The V and J genes are TRBV28 and TRBJ1-1; D not resolved. This CDR3 is 9 amino acids long. The V and J ends lost 10 bases and 8 bases respectively, with 8 bases between them. Germline values: CDR1 MDHEN, CDR2 SYDVKM. DNA for the CDR3: TGTGCCACTCATTCGGAAGCTTTCTTT. Translating gives CATHSEAFF.

The CDR3 nucleotides read TGTGCCAGCAGAGACAGCTACAATGAGCAGTTCTTC. This sequence encodes CASRDSYNEQFF. This rearrangement joins TRBV28 to TRBJ2-1; D is perhaps TRBD1 (5 bases). The V end lost 6 bases, the J end lost 3 bases, and 6 bases lay between the germline ends. The CDR3 is 12 residues long. CDR1 MDHEN and CDR2 SYDVKM come from the germline V gene.

About this clonotype: Possible read error: a much larger clone is one base away. V and J are TRBV12-3 or TRBV12-4 and TRBJ2-3; TRBD1 or TRBD2 may be the D gene (5 bases each). The CDR3 contains 12 residues. The CDR3 reads CASLGPTGTQFF. CDR3 sequence (DNA): TGTGCCAGCCTGGGACCGACGGGTACGCAGTTTTTT.

DNA for the CDR3: TGTGCCAGCAGTCAGGGAATCTACGAGCAGTACTTC. Its protein is CASSQGIYEQYF. The V gene is TRBV12-3 or TRBV12-4, the J gene TRBJ2-7; a possible D gene is TRBD1 (5 bases). With 5 bases removed from V and 3 bases from J, the gap between germline ends came to 8 bases. The CDR3 totals 12 residues.

The chain carries TRBV6-2 or TRBV6-3 and TRBJ1-5; a weak D match, TRBD1 (5 bases). V dropped 8 bases and J dropped 4 bases, with 21 bases sitting between them. Germline CDR1 MNHEY, CDR2 SVGEGT. The CDR3 sequence is 16 residues long. The CDR3 region is CASCRGGGTGNQPQHF. In DNA form, the CDR3 reads TGTGCCAGCTGCCGCGGCGGGGGTACGGGAAATCAGCCCCAGCATTTT.

This clonotype was observed a few times. A read error may produce the germline difference seen at one junction end. The V gene is TRBV29-1, the J gene TRBJ2-1, with TRBD1 matching 11 bases. The germline V gene has CDR1 SQVTM and CDR2 ANQGSEA. The CDR3 has 14 residues. Here the CDR3 reads CSVEGQGASNEQFF. In nucleotides, the CDR3 is TGCAGCGTCGAAGGACAGGGGGCGAGCAATGAGCAGTTCTTC.

The chain is built from TRBV4-3 and TRBJ2-3, with 7 bases aligning to TRBD2. CDR1 is LGHNA, CDR2 YSLEER, per germline. J lost 3 bases, V lost 4 bases, and 10 bases had no gene match. CDR3 length: 16 residues. CDR3 protein: CASSRGRGSITDTQYF. The CDR3, as DNA: TGCGCCAGCAGCCGAGGGCGGGGGTCGATAACAGATACGCAGTATTTT.

This clonotype was picked up one time. A much larger clone is a single base away; this may be a read error. As the CDR3 is not closed by the conserved phenylalanine or tryptophan, this likely results from a read error. The V call is TRBV28, the J call TRBJ2-7, with 9 bases that match TRBD2. CDR1 MDHEN and CDR2 SYDVKM come from the germline V gene. CDR3 length equals 14 residues. The ends lost 3 bases at V and 2 bases at J; junction bases unmatched: 2. CDR3 DNA: TGTGCCAGCAGTTTGCTAGCGGGGCCCTACGAGCAGTACCTC. Its protein product is CASSLLAGPYEQYL.

Concerning this clonotype: This may be a read error, as it is one base from a much larger clone. This chain connects TRBV12-3 or TRBV12-4 to TRBJ1-5; 9 nucleotides match TRBD1. J gave up 9 bases and V 7 bases, and 10 bases lay outside the gene matches. The CDR3 spans 14 residues. The CDR3 is CASTEGQGDRPQHF. CDR3 nucleotide sequence: TGTGCCAGCACCGAGGGACAGGGAGATCGGCCCCAGCATTTT.

This clonotype was seen at least ten times. This chain uses TRBV2 with TRBJ2-4; 7 nucleotides line up with TRBD1. The CDR3 is made up of 13 amino acids. Germline CDR1 reads SNHLY; CDR2 reads FYNNEI. The J segment lost 7 bases and the V segment lost 8 bases, leaving 8 bases of the junction unmatched. The CDR3 nucleotides read TGTGCCAGCGGACAGGCCTTCGCCAACATTCAGTACTTC. This codes for CASGQAFANIQYF.

This rearrangement joins TRBV4-3 to TRBJ2-4, with D maybe TRBD2 (6 bases). CDR3 length: 15 amino acids. Per the germline V gene, CDR1 is LGHNA and CDR2 is YSLEER. V was shortened by 1 base and J by 6 bases, with 13 bases between the two germline ends. CDR3 DNA sequence: TGCGCCAGCAGCCAAGGTGCTAGCGTGGGAAACATTCAGTACTTC. Protein: CASSQGASVGNIQYF.

This clonotype was observed many times. The chain joins TRBV7-2 to TRBJ2-5; either TRBD1 or TRBD2 may fit D (5 bases each). V was trimmed by 2 bases and J by 4 bases, leaving 11 bases between them. CDR1 and CDR2 (germline): SGHTA, FQGNSA. CDR3 length: 14 residues. Here the CDR3 reads CASSLWGRRETQYF. The CDR3 coding sequence is TGTGCCAGCAGCTTATGGGGACGTCGAGAGACCCAGTACTTC.

Note on this clonotype: Since a much larger clone is just one base distant, this may be a read error. The DNA for the CDR3 is TGTGCCAGCAGCGCGGACCTCCAAGAGACCCAGTACTTC. The encoded protein is CASSADLQETQYF. The rearrangement joins TRBV7-6 to TRBJ2-5; D gene ambiguous. V dropped 5 bases and J dropped 1 base, with 8 bases sitting between them. There are 13 residues in the CDR3. The germline V gene has CDR1 SGHVS and CDR2 FNYEAQ.

This clonotype was found many times. The genes are TRBV20-1 and TRBJ1-1; D not resolved. CDR1 is DFQATT and CDR2 is SNEGSKA in the germline V gene (reference sequence). The CDR3 is 13 amino acids. V was pared by 3 bases and J by 4 bases, with 12 bases between. CDR3 bases: TGCAGTGCTAGTGTCAGCGGCGGCACTGAAGCTTTCTTT. Translated: CSASVSGGTEAFF.

The sample holds a few counts of this clonotype. This chain joins TRBV28 and TRBJ1-4; 9 bases are shared with TRBD1. V was clipped by 3 bases and J by 7 bases; unmatched bases: 3. In germline, CDR1 is MDHEN, CDR2 SYDVKM. The CDR3 covers 14 residues. The CDR3 region is CASSFGTGIEKLFF. Written as DNA, the CDR3 is TGTGCCAGCAGTTTTGGGACAGGGATTGAAAAACTGTTTTTT. The whole variable domain, filled in from reference TRBV28 and TRBJ1-4, reads DVKVTQSSRYLVKRTGEKVFLECVQDMDHENMFWYRQDPGLGLRLIYFSYDVKMKEKGDIPEGYSVSREKKERFSLILESASTNQTSMYLCASSFGTGIEKLFFGSGTQLSVL.

This clonotype showed up many times. The junction does not match germline at one end; this may be a read error. The genes are TRBV5-6 and TRBJ2-7; 13 positions agree with TRBD2. Per the germline V gene, CDR1 is SGHDT and CDR2 is YYEEEE. This CDR3 region has 12 residues. DNA for the CDR3: TGTGCCAGCAGCCAACCGGGACTAGCGGGAAACTTC. Protein sequence: CASSQPGLAGNF.

The chain has TRBV29-1 and TRBJ2-1; possible D gene TRBD1, 6 bases. This CDR3 is 13 amino acids long. The V gene lost 6 bases and the J gene lost 8 bases, with 17 bases spanning the gap. Germline values: CDR1 SQVTM, CDR2 ANQGSEA. The CDR3 DNA sequence: TGCAGCGTGCGCGGCAGGGGCTTGGATGAGCAGTTCTTC. It is translated as CSVRGRGLDEQFF.

The chain combines TRBV28 with TRBJ2-7; D may be TRBD2 (6 bases). Germline CDR1 and CDR2: MDHEN and SYDVKM. This CDR3 is 15 amino acids long. Trimming took off 6 bases at V and 4 bases at J, with 19 bases between the two ends. The CDR3 spells CASRSTGASAYEQYF. The CDR3 region has the DNA TGTGCCAGCAGATCTACCGGGGCTAGCGCGTACGAGCAGTACTTC.

The CDR3 protein is CASSAGTGPGNEQYF. The CDR3 DNA sequence: TGTGCCAGCAGCGCCGGGACAGGCCCGGGCAATGAGCAGTACTTC. The rearrangement links TRBV7-8 to TRBJ2-1, with 8 bases aligning to TRBD1. The J call may be mistaken, given a closer DNA end match to TRBJ2-7. The CDR3 covers 15 residues. CDR1 and CDR2 from the germline V gene are SGHVS and FQNEAQ.

The chain employs TRBV4-3 and TRBJ2-3; either TRBD1 or TRBD2 may fit D (5 bases each). CDR3 size: 17 residues. The ends were cut back, 1 base at V and 3 bases at J, with 17 bases in the middle. Germline V gene lookup returns CDR1 LGHNA and CDR2 YSLEER. The CDR3 bases are TGCGCCAGCAGCCAAGGGGGGACCCGCGGTTTGACAGATACGCAGTATTTT. Its translation is CASSQGGTRGLTDTQYF.

A word on this clonotype: One junction end does not reproduce the germline sequence, and a read error may be involved. The CDR3 nucleotides are TGTGCCACCAGCGGAGAGTTGGAGGACAGGGGATACGAGCAGTACTTC. This encodes CATSGELEDRGYEQYF. V gene TRBV15 combines with J gene TRBJ2-7, with TRBD1 identical over 9 bases. The CDR3 is 16 amino acids. Germline assignment: CDR1 LNHNV and CDR2 YYDKDF (reference sequence).

This clonotype has a handful of counts. This rearrangement joins TRBV12-3 or TRBV12-4 to TRBJ2-6; 7 nucleotides match TRBD2. The CDR3 is 18 amino acids. V dropped 2 bases and J dropped 2; count of bases not matched to a gene: 9. The CDR3: CASSLKAPGGAGANVLTF. The DNA for the CDR3 is TGTGCCAGCAGTTTAAAGGCGCCGGGGGGAGCTGGGGCCAACGTCCTGACTTTC.

This sequence joins TRBV6-2 or TRBV6-3 and TRBJ2-7; D is tentatively TRBD1 or TRBD2 (6 bases each). The length of the CDR3 is 16 residues. Trimming cost V 2 bases and J 3 bases, with 17 bases left between them. Germline V gene data show CDR1 as MNHEY and CDR2 as SVGEGT. DNA for the CDR3: TGTGCCAGCAGTTACACGGGGGCCTACGACCGCTACGAGCAGTACTTC. This encodes CASSYTGAYDRYEQYF.

This chain links TRBV6-6 with TRBJ2-7; 9 bases fit TRBD1. Germline V gene sequence: CDR1 MNHNY, CDR2 SVGAGI (reference sequence). V dropped 6 bases and J dropped 2; count of bases not matched to a gene: 11. The CDR3 covers 16 residues. CDR3 DNA sequence: TGTGCCAGCAGCAAAACTGGACAGGGGAAGGCCTACGAGCAGTACTTC. It codes for CASSKTGQGKAYEQYF.

In its sample, this clonotype was seen a few times. This chain uses TRBV12-3 or TRBV12-4 with TRBJ2-2; D is possibly TRBD2 (5 bases). The CDR3 spans 14 residues. The V gene lost 6 bases and the J gene lost 5 bases, with 13 bases spanning the gap. The CDR3 region is CASSPLLGTGELFF. CDR3 DNA sequence: TGTGCCAGCAGCCCCCTACTAGGGACCGGGGAGCTGTTTTTT.

This chain connects TRBV10-3 to TRBJ2-1, with TRBD2 matching over 9 bases. The junction had 16 bases not matched to a gene; V was cut back by 10 bases and J by 9 bases. Germline loops: CDR1 ENHRY, CDR2 SYGVKD. The CDR3 loop spans 15 amino acids. The CDR3 coding sequence is TGTGCCACCCAGGGCCTAGCGGGAACGGAGGGTGAGCAGTTCTTC. Protein product: CATQGLAGTEGEQFF.

Ten or more counts support this clonotype. The rearrangement uses TRBV10-3 and TRBJ2-3, with TRBD2 identical over 12 bases. J lost 5 bases, V lost 6 bases, and 9 bases had no gene match. This CDR3 has 16 residues. Germline values: CDR1 ENHRY, CDR2 SYGVKD. The CDR3 nucleotides read TGTGCCATCAGGACTTGGACTAGCGGGGCAGGAGATACGCAGTATTTT. This gives the protein CAIRTWTSGAGDTQYF.